This TCR beta chain was captured by sequencing in a study of vaccination and CD4 T cells after COVID-19. Treatment meaning: approximately nine-day PBMC culture with coronavirus spike peptide pools or control peptides (ViraFEST assay). The assay that was used to sequence DNA from cultured CD4+ T cells was the Oncomine TCR Beta short-read assay. TCRdb called the PCR reads again in MiXCR, with one record for every CDR3 protein. The sample includes 17,000 or so distinct CDR3 sequences, 23% of them seen just once. Germline V gene sequence: CDR1 MNHNS, CDR2 SASEGT. The CDR3 consists of 14 residues. Trimming took off 2 bases at V and 7 bases at J, with 14 bases between the two ends. This clonotype is labeled as medium-sized. The antigen remains undetermined.

The chain links TRBV6-1 to TRBJ1-1; D unclear. The receptor was isolated from a human donor with COVID-19. Sequencing input: cultured CD4+ T cells from blood. The CDR3 DNA is TGTGCCAGCAGTGAATTTCGGGCCGGAGATGAAGCTTTCTTT. This sequence encodes CASSEFRAGDEAFF.